This T cell receptor (beta chain) was observed in a study of T cell responses to AZD1222 COVID-19 vaccine. General study findings and limits: Donors were mostly white British, more females; clonal diversity possibly underestimated.

A few counts support this clone. Its antigen is unknown. Clones were read by immunoSEQ multiplex PCR, and TCRdb kept only the in-frame ones, dropping some. This sample carries approximately 81,000 clones, roughly 80% of them seen once, and the ten largest clones take about 1.3%. The germline V gene encodes CDR1 MDHEN and CDR2 SYDVKM. V lost 4 bases and J 2 bases, leaving 7 bases between the germline ends. The CDR3 has 13 residues. The rearrangement uses TRBV28 and TRBJ2-3; the D is unclear. The receptor's source is an adult who received the AZD1222 COVID-19 vaccine. The material was peripheral blood, obtained 28 days after the second AZD1222 dose. DNA of the CDR3: TGTGCCAGCAGTTACCCAAACACAGATACGCAGTATTTT. Translating gives CASSYPNTDTQYF.